The clone carrying this TCR beta chain was recorded only once. Some clones are missing from TCRdb's copy, which holds only in-frame ones; the method was immunoSEQ multiplex PCR. This table holds approximately 140,000 clones, under 95% found once. The V gene's germline CDR1 is KGHSH and CDR2 LQKENI. CDR3 length: 14 amino acids. Trimming cost V 2 bases and J 1 base, with 8 bases left between them. The sample comes from a study of T cell responses to AZD1222 COVID-19 vaccine. The sequence was collected from an adult in good health. The chain employs TRBV18 and TRBJ2-5; D unclear. The sequencing here drew on peripheral blood, taken on day 0 of AZD1222 vaccination. CDR3 nucleotide sequence: TGTGCCAGCTCACCAGTTCGATCCCAAGAGACCCAGTACTTC. It yields the protein CASSPVRSQETQYF. Variable domain in full (rest from reference TRBV18 and TRBJ2-5): NAGVMQNPRHLVRRRGQEARLRCSPMKGHSHVYWYRQLPEEGLKFMVYLQKENIIDESGMPKERFSAEFPKEGPSILRIQQVVRGDSAAYFCASSPVRSQETQYFGPGTRLLVL.